A single sample gave rise to the 27 T cell receptor beta chains below, sequenced in a study of blood T cell repertoires in COVID-19. Using immunoSEQ multiplex PCR, the repertoire was profiled, and TCRdb retains in-frame clones only, with some absent. The repertoire has a few hundred thousand clones, about nine tenths of them found once; the top ten carry more than 2%. Sequencing was done on a sample of peripheral blood. The receptors here all came from a man aged 18 to 30 with active or convalescent COVID-19.

The chain combines TRBV9 with TRBJ2-7, with TRBD2 matching 14 bases. J gave up 4 bases and V 0 bases, and 6 bases lay outside the gene matches. The V gene's germline CDR1 is SGDLS and CDR2 YYNGEE. This CDR3 region has 17 residues. CDR3 loop: CASSVAGTSGGRYEQYF. The CDR3 DNA follows: TGTGCCAGCAGCGTAGCTGGGACTAGCGGGGGTAGGTACGAGCAGTACTTC.

V and J are TRBV14 and TRBJ2-2, with 9 bases fitting TRBD1. Germline CDR1 reads SGHDN; CDR2 reads FVKESK. V was clipped by 5 bases and J by 4 bases; unmatched bases: 8. The CDR3 sequence is 16 residues long. CDR3 bases: TGTGCCAGCAGCATCCGGACAGGGGCCCCCACCGGGGAGCTGTTTTTT. This gives the protein CASSIRTGAPTGELFF.

J is TRBJ2-1 and V is TRBV9, with TRBD1 as a possible D gene (6 bases). CDR3 size: 16 residues. The ends were cut back, 0 bases at V and 8 bases at J, with 18 bases in the middle. In germline, CDR1 is SGDLS, CDR2 YYNGEE. The CDR3 protein is CASSVGGVGGIYEQFF. Written as DNA, the CDR3 is TGTGCCAGCAGCGTAGGTGGGGTAGGGGGAATCTATGAGCAGTTCTTC.

The chain employs TRBV28 and TRBJ2-7; D possibly corresponds to TRBD1 (6 bases). The CDR3 is made up of 15 amino acids. The germline V gene encodes CDR1 MDHEN and CDR2 SYDVKM. Trimming shortened V by 7 bases and J by 1 base, and 17 bases separated the two germline ends. The CDR3 here is CASKTRPTGSYEQYF. DNA for the CDR3: TGTGCCAGCAAAACTAGACCGACAGGTTCCTACGAGCAGTACTTC.

This chain links TRBV6-2 or TRBV6-3 with TRBJ2-7; D unclear. Germline V lookup: CDR1 MNHEY, CDR2 SVGEGT. Trimming removed 0 bases from V and 7 bases from J, with 7 bases in between. The CDR3 extends over 12 amino acids. For the CDR3, the DNA is TGTGCCAGCAGTTACTCCTCGCGAGAGCAGTACTTC. The encoded protein is CASSYSSREQYF.

This chain joins TRBV7-3 and TRBJ2-3; a possible D gene is TRBD1 (6 bases). V was trimmed by 3 bases and J by 2 bases, leaving 9 bases between them. In germline, CDR1 is SGHTA, CDR2 FQGTGA. There are 14 residues in the CDR3. CDR3 sequence: CASSLQGFTDTQYF. The DNA of the CDR3 is TGTGCCAGCAGCTTGCAGGGGTTCACAGATACGCAGTATTTT.

This clone was seen a handful of times. This chain uses TRBV15 with TRBJ1-6; weak D call: TRBD1 (6 bases). Trimming cost V 5 bases and J 10 bases, with 21 bases left between them. Germline CDR1 is LNHNV and CDR2 is YYDKDF (reference sequence). This CDR3 has 16 residues. As DNA, the CDR3 is TGTGCCACCAGCCCAAGAGGGGGGGAGCTAGAATCACCCCTCCACTTT. Protein sequence: CATSPRGGELESPLHF.

The chain uses TRBV3-1 (or the pseudogene TRBV3-2) and TRBJ2-1, with 15 positions matching TRBD2. Per the germline V gene, CDR1 is LGHDT and CDR2 is YNNKEL (reference sequence). The CDR3 consists of 23 residues. V lost 1 base, J lost 0 bases, and 16 bases stayed unmatched. Here the CDR3 reads CASSQADNRTSGGAGSSYNEQFF. The CDR3 region has the DNA TGTGCCAGCAGCCAAGCGGACAATCGGACTAGCGGGGGGGCAGGAAGCTCCTACAATGAGCAGTTCTTC.

This clone occurred a few times. The chain uses TRBV18 and TRBJ1-2, with TRBD1 identical over 11 bases. Trimming cost V 3 bases and J 4 bases; bases outside gene matches: 1. Germline CDR1 is KGHSH and CDR2 is LQKENI. This CDR3 has 14 amino acids. CDR3 DNA: TGTGCCAGCTCACCCGGACAGGGGGCCTATGGCTACACCTTC. It encodes CASSPGQGAYGYTF.

This clone was seen a few times. V and J are TRBV4-1 and TRBJ1-6; no firm D call. Germline CDR1 is MGHRA and CDR2 is YSYEKL. The CDR3 loop spans 16 amino acids. Trimming removed 4 bases from V and 7 bases from J, with 17 bases in between. The CDR3 here is CASSPPYGVRNSPLHF. In DNA form, the CDR3 reads TGCGCCAGCAGCCCCCCCTACGGCGTGAGGAATTCACCCCTCCACTTT.

As DNA, the CDR3 is TGTGCCAGCAGTTACTCGGGCAGTGAAGCTTTCTTT. It encodes CASSYSGSEAFF. The chain uses TRBV6-5 and TRBJ1-1; D not resolved. The CDR3 spans 12 residues. CDR1 and CDR2 (germline): MNHEY, SVGAGI. Trimming took 0 bases from V and 7 from J, leaving 6 bases between them.

This sequence joins TRBV10-3 and TRBJ2-1, with a possible D match to TRBD2 (6 bases). Germline V CDR1 and CDR2: ENHRY, SYGVKD. The germline V and J ends were trimmed by 0 bases and 5 bases, with 11 bases remaining between them. The CDR3 is 15 residues long. This CDR3 reads CAISESGGRNNEQFF. The CDR3 bases are TGTGCCATCAGTGAGTCGGGAGGCCGAAACAATGAGCAGTTCTTC.

The J gene is TRBJ2-7, the V gene TRBV6-5; a possible D gene is TRBD1 (6 bases). This CDR3 has 14 residues. Trimming took off 6 bases at V and 2 bases at J, with 14 bases between the two ends. In germline, CDR1 is MNHEY, CDR2 SVGAGI. CDR3 nucleotides: TGTGCCAGCAGCATAGCAAGGACAGCCTACGAGCAGTACTTC. It translates to CASSIARTAYEQYF.

The CDR3 nucleotides read TGTGCCAGCAGCTTAGGCGGTAGCACAGATACGCAGTATTTT. This gives the protein CASSLGGSTDTQYF. The V and J genes are TRBV11-3 and TRBJ2-3; no definite D call. Between the trimmed V and J ends, which lost 1 base and 0 bases, there was a span of 5 bases. Germline V gives CDR1 SGHNT, CDR2 YENEEA. This CDR3 has 14 amino acids.

The CDR3 spells CASSQESALGDEQYF. The DNA for the CDR3 is TGCGCCAGCAGCCAAGAGTCGGCCCTCGGGGACGAGCAGTACTTC. The chain is built from TRBV5-1 and TRBJ2-7; a possible D gene is TRBD2 (5 bases). The CDR3 sequence is 15 residues long. The V gene lost 4 bases and the J gene lost 5 bases, with 19 bases spanning the gap. The V gene's germline CDR1 is SGHRS and CDR2 YFSETQ.

This clone has just a few counts. The chain links TRBV25-1 to TRBJ2-2, with 7 bases lining up with TRBD2. Per germline, CDR1 MGHDK and CDR2 SYGVNS. The V gene end was trimmed by 6 bases and the J gene end by 5 bases; junction bases not matched to a gene: 9. The CDR3 sequence is 15 residues long. CDR3 in amino acids: CASRKSGEETGELFF. CDR3 coding DNA: TGTGCCAGCAGGAAGAGCGGGGAGGAGACCGGGGAGCTGTTTTTT.

The rearrangement joins TRBV28 to TRBJ1-5; D is perhaps TRBD1 (6 bases). The germline V and J ends were trimmed by 5 bases and 9 bases, with 11 bases remaining between them. Germline V gene data show CDR1 as MDHEN and CDR2 as SYDVKM. This CDR3 region has 12 residues. CDR3 DNA: TGTGCCAGCAGTCCACAGGGTCCGCCCCAGCATTTT. This translates into CASSPQGPPQHF.

V gene TRBV3-1 (or the pseudogene TRBV3-2) combines with J gene TRBJ1-6, with D unresolved. Germline V gene data show CDR1 as LGHDT and CDR2 as YNNKEL (reference sequence). The CDR3 has 13 residues. V lost 4 bases to trimming and J lost 12 bases, with 13 bases between them. CDR3 coding DNA: TGTGCCAGCAGCCTGGAGGGCAGGCTACCCCTCCACTTT. Encoded protein: CASSLEGRLPLHF.

The chain uses TRBV4-3 and TRBJ2-5; 10 nucleotides agree with TRBD2. V gave up 0 bases and J gave up 7 bases; unmatched junction bases: 11. The CDR3 runs 17 residues. Germline CDR1 and CDR2: LGHNA and YSLEER. The CDR3 DNA follows: TGCGCCAGCAGCCAAGATGGAAGCGGGGGGGAAGGCGGGACCCAGTACTTC. Protein: CASSQDGSGGEGGTQYF.

The genes are TRBV5-1 and TRBJ2-3, with 8 positions matching TRBD2. This CDR3 has 16 residues. Germline V gene sequence: CDR1 SGHRS, CDR2 YFSETQ. With 8 bases clipped from V and 2 bases from J, the junction kept 13 bases outside the gene matches. The chain's CDR3 is CASRNVGTRNTDTQYF. The CDR3 nucleotides read TGCGCCAGTAGAAACGTCGGGACTAGAAACACAGATACGCAGTATTTT.

The chain uses TRBV4-3 and TRBJ1-5, with 10 bases matching TRBD1. V lost 2 bases to trimming and J lost 11 bases; unmatched junction nucleotides: 6. This CDR3 has 14 amino acids. Germline V lookup: CDR1 LGHNA, CDR2 YSLEER. The CDR3 loop reads CASSQFRDRGAQHF. CDR3 in DNA: TGCGCCAGCAGCCAATTCCGGGACAGGGGAGCCCAGCATTTT.

The CDR3 DNA is TGTGCCACCAGTGATTCGACTAGCGGGAGACCAGATACGCAGTATTTT. Protein product: CATSDSTSGRPDTQYF. The gene calls are TRBV24-1 and TRBJ2-3; 12 positions agree with TRBD2. Losses at the gene ends were 2 bases for V and 4 bases for J; bases not matched to a gene: 3. The CDR3 spans 16 residues. Germline values: CDR1 KGHDR, CDR2 SFDVKD.

V is TRBV6-1 and J is TRBJ1-4, with D possibly being TRBD1 (5 bases). The CDR3 sequence is 15 residues long. The V end lost 2 bases, the J end lost 8 bases, and 15 bases lay between the germline ends. Germline-derived CDR1 and CDR2 are MNHNS and SASEGT. The CDR3 DNA follows: TGTGCCAGCAGTGAATGGGCAGGGCCGGAAGAAAAACTGTTTTTT. Amino acids: CASSEWAGPEEKLFF.

This chain joins TRBV4-1 and TRBJ2-5; D ambiguous. The CDR3 sequence is 13 residues long. V was cut by 0 bases and J by 1 base, with 3 bases left in between. Germline-derived CDR1 and CDR2 are MGHRA and YSYEKL. CDR3 sequence (DNA): TGCGCCAGCAGCCAAGATCGCCAAGAGACCCAGTACTTC. It translates to CASSQDRQETQYF.

This clone has just one count. For the CDR3, the DNA is TGCGCCAGCAGCCACGCGAACACCGGGGAGCTGTTTTTT. It yields the protein CASSHANTGELFF. The rearrangement joins TRBV4-1 to TRBJ2-2, with D uncertain. V was shortened by 3 bases and J by 0 bases, with 2 bases between the two germline ends. The germline gives CDR1 MGHRA, CDR2 YSYEKL. The CDR3 length is 13 residues.

The J gene is TRBJ2-3, the V gene TRBV7-6, with a possible D match to TRBD1 (5 bases). CDR1 SGHVS and CDR2 FNYEAQ come from the germline V gene. There are 15 residues in the CDR3. Trimming removed 2 bases from V and 4 bases from J, with 13 bases in between. The CDR3 spells CASSLSGPLSDTQYF. The CDR3, as DNA: TGTGCCAGCAGCTTATCAGGGCCCTTATCAGATACGCAGTATTTT.

Worth noting for this clone: Other nucleotide sequences in the sample specify the same CDR3. The V gene is TRBV18, the J gene TRBJ2-1; 11 positions match TRBD2. The V gene end was trimmed by 4 bases and the J gene end by 3 bases; junction bases not matched to a gene: 2. This CDR3 region has 15 residues. Germline CDR1 and CDR2: KGHSH and LQKENI. CDR3 amino acids: CASSLSGGDYNEQFF. The CDR3 coding sequence is TGTGCCAGCTCACTTAGCGGGGGGGACTACAATGAGCAGTTCTTC. The full variable domain, rest sourced from reference TRBV18 and TRBJ2-1, is NAGVMQNPRHLVRRRGQEARLRCSPMKGHSHVYWYRQLPEEGLKFMVYLQKENIIDESGMPKERFSAEFPKEGPSILRIQQVVRGDSAAYFCASSLSGGDYNEQFFGPGTRLTVL.